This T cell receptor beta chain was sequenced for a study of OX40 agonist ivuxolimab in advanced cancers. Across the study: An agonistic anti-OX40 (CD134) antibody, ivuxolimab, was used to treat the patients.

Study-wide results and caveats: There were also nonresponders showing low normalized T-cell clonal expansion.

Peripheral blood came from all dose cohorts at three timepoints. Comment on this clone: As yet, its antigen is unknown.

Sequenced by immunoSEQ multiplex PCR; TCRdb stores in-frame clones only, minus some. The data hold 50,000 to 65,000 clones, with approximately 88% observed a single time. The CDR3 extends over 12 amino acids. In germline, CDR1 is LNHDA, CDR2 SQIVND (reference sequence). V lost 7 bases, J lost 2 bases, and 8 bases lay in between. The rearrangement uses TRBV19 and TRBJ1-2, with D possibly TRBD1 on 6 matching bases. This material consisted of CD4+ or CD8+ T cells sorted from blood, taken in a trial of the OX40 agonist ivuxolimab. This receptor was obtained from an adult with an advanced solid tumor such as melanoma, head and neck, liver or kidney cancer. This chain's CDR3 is CASTDRNYGYTF. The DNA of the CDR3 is TGTGCCAGTACAGACAGGAACTATGGCTACACCTTC.